This T cell receptor beta chain was sequenced during a study of cytomegalovirus exposure and HLA in healthy donors. General study results and limits: The authors listed some 150 TCR beta chains as cytomegalovirus-associated. Cytomegalovirus status was reportedly diagnosed by the classifier with high specificity and sensitivity. TCR clusters originating in the first cohort tended to co-occur in the roughly 120 validation repertoires, according to a later analysis.

Concerning this clone itself: Its antigen remains unidentified.

Assay used: immunoSEQ multiplex PCR; TCRdb lists only in-frame clones, some missing. The data contain 200,000 to 300,000 clones, roughly 86% of them singletons. Germline V gene lookup returns CDR1 MNHEY and CDR2 SVGAGI. The trim removed 6 bases at V and 4 bases at J, leaving 9 bases unmatched. The CDR3 contains 15 residues. The clonotype was recovered from a woman aged 25-40 years in good health and CMV-seropositive. The chain is built from TRBV6-5 and TRBJ2-1; TRBD2 agrees at 7 bases. The sequenced material came from PBMCs. The CDR3 loop is CASRGGWGGYNEQFF. CDR3 DNA sequence: TGTGCCAGCAGGGGAGGTTGGGGAGGGTACAATGAGCAGTTCTTC.